Below are 9 T cell receptor beta chains sequenced from a single sample in a study of blood T cells in healthy people across ages. Then a second PCR, running roughly 6 to 12 cycles, was carried out with a sample-barcoded 5' primer and a J-beta primer mix. MiXCR, run by TCRdb on the 5' RACE reads, gives a single entry per CDR3 protein. The data show about 730,000 distinct CDR3 sequences, roughly two fifths seen once. Sample: blood. The receptors shown here come from a woman between 55 and 75 years old in good health.

This clonotype was detected only a few times. The rearrangement links TRBV29-1 to TRBJ2-7; 9 bases are a match to TRBD1. Looked up from germline, CDR1 is SQVTM and CDR2 is ANQGSEA. V was pared by 4 bases and J by 3 bases, with 19 bases of the junction left unmatched. CDR3 length equals 18 residues. The CDR3 reads CSVGVINRGQSSHYEQYF. CDR3 nucleotides: TGCAGCGTTGGGGTCATCAACAGGGGGCAAAGTTCTCACTACGAGCAGTACTTC.

This chain connects TRBV7-8 to TRBJ2-7; D is unresolved. V was cut by 6 bases and J by 2 bases, with 17 bases left in between. Germline V gene data show CDR1 as SGHVS and CDR2 as FQNEAQ. CDR3 length equals 15 residues. The CDR3 loop is CASRGGVFGTYEQYF. The DNA of the CDR3 is TGTGCCAGCAGGGGTGGTGTCTTTGGTACCTACGAGCAGTACTTC.

J is TRBJ2-7 and V is TRBV20-1; 13 nucleotides match TRBD2. CDR3 size: 15 residues. Trimming took 5 bases from V and 9 from J; bases not matched to a gene: 13. The germline V gene has CDR1 DFQATT and CDR2 SNEGSKA (reference sequence). The CDR3 sequence: CSARFGLAGERGQYF. The CDR3 DNA follows: TGCAGTGCTCGCTTCGGACTAGCGGGAGAACGGGGGCAGTACTTC.

This clonotype was counted ten times or more. The chain carries TRBV29-1 and TRBJ1-2, with no clear D. With 2 bases removed from V and 6 bases from J, the gap between germline ends came to 13 bases. Germline CDR1 is SQVTM and CDR2 is ANQGSEA. The CDR3 contains 13 residues. The CDR3 DNA is TGCAGCGTTGAAAAGGGAGGGAGAGATGGCTACACCTTC. This gives the protein CSVEKGGRDGYTF.

The table lists this clonotype with a count of one. The gene calls are TRBV29-1 and TRBJ1-2; the match to TRBD1 covers 7 bases. CDR1 and CDR2 (germline): SQVTM, ANQGSEA. V dropped 6 bases and J dropped 2; count of bases not matched to a gene: 12. The CDR3 covers 15 residues. CDR3 in amino acids: CSVRGGTDKNYGYTF. CDR3 DNA sequence: TGCAGCGTGAGGGGAGGGACAGATAAGAACTATGGCTACACCTTC.

CDR3 in amino acids: CASIPTGVGADTQYF. Here the CDR3 DNA reads TGTGCCAGCATCCCGACAGGCGTCGGCGCAGATACGCAGTATTTT. This rearrangement joins TRBV6-1 to TRBJ2-3; maybe TRBD1 (6 bases). V was clipped by 7 bases and J by 4 bases, with 18 bases between them. The germline V gene encodes CDR1 MNHNS and CDR2 SASEGT. This CDR3 region has 15 residues.

This clonotype occurred many times. V gene TRBV4-2 combines with J gene TRBJ2-7; TRBD2 aligns across 7 bases. The trim removed 0 bases at V and 0 bases at J, leaving 5 bases unmatched. Germline V lookup: CDR1 LGHNA, CDR2 YNFKEQ. The CDR3 consists of 16 residues. CDR3 in DNA: TGTGCCAGCAGCCAAGATGCCAGCGGGACCTCCTACGAGCAGTACTTC. This codes for CASSQDASGTSYEQYF.

The chain recombines TRBV28 with TRBJ2-3, with TRBD2 matching 9 bases. CDR1 is MDHEN and CDR2 is SYDVKM in the germline V gene. The CDR3 has 17 residues. V lost 7 bases and J lost 6; bases outside the gene matches: 17. The CDR3 coding sequence is TGTGCCAGCATCTCCGGGCAGGGGAGTAGCGGGAGTGATACGCAGTATTTT. It specifies CASISGQGSSGSDTQYF.

In this sample, this clonotype turned up a few times. The rearrangement joins TRBV19 to TRBJ2-4; 10 positions agree with TRBD2. From germline, CDR1 is LNHDA and CDR2 SQIVND (reference sequence). This CDR3 has 15 amino acids. V was pared by 6 bases and J by 6 bases, with 8 bases of the junction left unmatched. Written as DNA, the CDR3 is TGTGCCAGTAGCCAACCGAGCGGGGGGGGAAACATTCAGTACTTC. This sequence encodes CASSQPSGGGNIQYF. The full variable domain, its missing parts supplied by reference TRBV19 and TRBJ2-4, is DGGITQSPKYLFRKEGQNVTLSCEQNLNHDAMYWYRQDPGQGLRLIYYSQIVNDFQKGDIAEGYSVSREKKESFPLTVTSAQKNPTAFYLCASSQPSGGGNIQYFGAGTRLSVL.